This T cell receptor (beta chain) was obtained from a study of T-cell memory formation after mild COVID-19. V was trimmed by 4 bases and J by 5 bases, leaving 9 bases between them. This CDR3 contains 13 residues. Germline CDR1 and CDR2: SGHVS and FQNEAQ. TCRdb itself ran the 5' RACE reads through MiXCR, one entry per CDR3 protein. The sample contains 450,000 to 650,000 distinct CDR3 sequences, roughly 21% of which appear only once. The sequence was obtained from an adult woman who had mild COVID-19 (a few samples of this study predate the infection). Cell type and time point are not known. This chain joins TRBV7-8 and TRBJ2-1, with D tentatively TRBD1 or TRBD2 (5 bases each). Sequences were obtained from PBMCs or a T cell subset sorted from them (not recorded which). The DNA of the CDR3 is TGTGCCAGCAGCTGGGACCCAGACAATGAGCAGTTCTTC. Translating gives CASSWDPDNEQFF.